These 22 T cell receptor beta chains were all obtained from the same sample, sequenced in a study of blood T cell repertoires in COVID-19. Data came from immunoSEQ multiplex PCR; TCRdb stores just in-frame clones and leaves some out. The sample includes 30,000 to 45,000 clones, more than 85% of them seen just once. The sample consisted of peripheral blood. These receptors were taken from a man aged 45 to 65 with active COVID-19.

The V gene is TRBV19, the J gene TRBJ2-3; the D gene is possibly TRBD1 (6 bases). This CDR3 comprises 14 residues. Germline-derived CDR1 and CDR2 are LNHDA and SQIVND (reference sequence). V was clipped by 1 base and J by 5 bases, with 10 bases between them. The CDR3 DNA sequence: TGTGCCAGTAGTATAGCGGCAGGGGAAGATACGCAGTATTTT. Amino acids: CASSIAAGEDTQYF.

A single count supports this clone. The chain is built from TRBV7-3 and TRBJ2-3, with a tentative D call TRBD2 (5 bases). CDR3 length equals 14 residues. CDR1 and CDR2 (germline): SGHTA, FQGTGA. V shed 3 bases and J shed 4 bases, with 11 bases lying between them. CDR3 sequence: CASSFRAGADTQYF. The CDR3 coding sequence is TGTGCCAGCAGCTTCCGGGCCGGGGCAGATACGCAGTATTTT.

The chain joins TRBV18 to TRBJ1-1; possibly TRBD1 for D (6 bases). Trimming stripped 1 base from V and 1 base from J, with 10 bases between. CDR3 length: 15 residues. Germline CDR1 KGHSH, CDR2 LQKENI. The DNA of the CDR3 is TGTGCCAGCTCACCACTAACACAGGGGAACACTGAAGCTTTCTTT. As protein: CASSPLTQGNTEAFF.

V is TRBV5-5 and J is TRBJ1-1, with 7 nucleotides matching TRBD1. Trimming cost V 0 bases and J 3 bases; bases outside gene matches: 11. The CDR3 length is 17 residues. CDR1 is SGHKS and CDR2 is YYEKEE in the germline V gene (reference sequence). The CDR3 DNA sequence: TGTGCCAGCAGCTTGGGCCCGACAGGGATCCCCTACACTGAAGCTTTCTTT. Protein product: CASSLGPTGIPYTEAFF.

V gene TRBV4-1 combines with J gene TRBJ2-7; 8 bases map to TRBD2. The CDR3 spans 19 residues. CDR1 MGHRA and CDR2 YSYEKL come from the germline V gene. The trim removed 0 bases at V and 7 bases at J, leaving 20 bases unmatched. CDR3 protein: CASSQDPADYPGTRSEQYF. CDR3 bases: TGCGCCAGCAGCCAAGATCCGGCAGACTACCCCGGGACTAGAAGTGAGCAGTACTTC.

The chain recombines TRBV20-1 with TRBJ2-5, with 8 positions matching TRBD2. The CDR3 consists of 14 residues. Germline trimming cut 3 bases from V and 2 bases from J; bases unmatched to any gene: 5. Germline values: CDR1 DFQATT, CDR2 SNEGSKA (reference sequence). Here the CDR3 DNA reads TGCAGTGCTAGTGGGCGGGGGGCGCAAGAGACCCAGTACTTC. Its translation: CSASGRGAQETQYF.

The rearrangement joins TRBV12-3 or TRBV12-4 to TRBJ1-1; TRBD1 agrees at 8 bases. V shed 8 bases, J shed 10 bases, and the junction held 9 bases outside the gene matches. The CDR3 contains 12 residues. DNA of the CDR3: TGTGCCAGCGTATCGACAGGGGAAGGAGCTTTCTTT. Translation: CASVSTGEGAFF.

Notes on this clone: Distinct nucleotide sequences in the sample also encode this CDR3. The chain couples TRBV6-5 to TRBJ1-5, with TRBD1 as a possible D gene (5 bases). From germline, CDR1 is MNHEY and CDR2 SVGAGI. The V end was cut by 6 bases, the J end by 1 base, with 13 bases between. The CDR3 is 15 residues long. The DNA of the CDR3 is TGTGCCAGCAGCCCCGTTAGGGGCAGCAATCAGCCCCAGCATTTT. As protein: CASSPVRGSNQPQHF.

The rearrangement links TRBV12-3 or TRBV12-4 to TRBJ1-1; D gene ambiguous. Deletions cut 9 bases from V and 0 bases from J, with 11 bases between. The CDR3 contains 13 residues. CDR3 sequence (DNA): TGTGCCAGTCAGGTAACCATGAACACTGAAGCTTTCTTT. Its protein is CASQVTMNTEAFF.

The gene calls are TRBV18 and TRBJ2-2, with D perhaps matching TRBD2 (6 bases). Per the germline V gene, CDR1 is KGHSH and CDR2 is LQKENI. The CDR3 is 16 residues long. V lost 6 bases, J lost 0 bases, and 14 bases lay in between. This chain's CDR3 is CASSPFGGTNTGELFF. CDR3 bases: TGTGCCAGCTCGCCTTTTGGGGGGACGAACACCGGGGAGCTGTTTTTT.

This clone has a handful of counts. V is TRBV30 and J is TRBJ1-1, with unresolved D. There are 12 residues in the CDR3. Trimming stripped 3 bases from V and 3 bases from J, with 8 bases between. Germline V gene lookup returns CDR1 GTSNPN and CDR2 SVGIG (reference sequence). CDR3 region: CAWRYPYTEAFF. For the CDR3, the DNA is TGTGCCTGGAGGTATCCGTACACTGAAGCTTTCTTT.

V and J are TRBV4-1 and TRBJ2-4; 13 bases agree with TRBD2. The ends lost 0 bases at V and 12 bases at J; junction bases unmatched: 2. From germline, CDR1 is MGHRA and CDR2 YSYEKL. This CDR3 is 14 amino acids long. The CDR3 region is CASSQEGLAGPQYF. The CDR3 region has the DNA TGCGCCAGCAGCCAAGAGGGACTAGCGGGACCTCAGTACTTC.

CDR3 amino acids: CASSDRGYGYTF. CDR3 nucleotides: TGTGCCAGCAGCGACCGGGGCTATGGCTACACCTTC. The chain combines TRBV6-2 or TRBV6-3 with TRBJ1-2; D is ambiguous. From germline, CDR1 is MNHEY and CDR2 SVGEGT. The germline V and J ends were trimmed by 6 bases and 4 bases, with 9 bases remaining between them. The CDR3 runs to 12 residues.

V gene TRBV12-3 or TRBV12-4 combines with J gene TRBJ2-3, with unresolved D. The V end lost 6 bases, the J end lost 3 bases, and 4 bases lay between the germline ends. The CDR3 has 11 residues. This chain's CDR3 is CASRSTDTQYF. The CDR3 coding sequence is TGTGCCAGCAGGTCTACAGATACGCAGTATTTT.

The rearrangement joins TRBV19 to TRBJ1-2; D remains unclear. Germline V gene lookup returns CDR1 LNHDA and CDR2 SQIVND (reference sequence). CDR3 length: 15 amino acids. The V end lost 3 bases, the J end lost 4 bases, and 15 bases lay between the germline ends. The chain's CDR3 is CASSISHLFGYGYTF. CDR3 coding DNA: TGTGCCAGTAGTATCTCTCATCTATTTGGCTATGGCTACACCTTC. The whole variable domain, remainder taken from reference TRBV19 and TRBJ1-2, is DGGITQSPKYLFRKEGQNVTLSCEQNLNHDAMYWYRQDPGQGLRLIYYSQIVNDFQKGDIAEGYSVSREKKESFPLTVTSAQKNPTAFYLCASSISHLFGYGYTFGSGTRLTVV.

The rearrangement joins TRBV9 to TRBJ1-1; the D gene is possibly TRBD1 (6 bases). The germline CDR1 and CDR2 sequences are SGDLS and YYNGEE. The CDR3 loop spans 14 amino acids. Trimming removed 5 bases at V and 4 bases at J, with 15 bases between. CDR3 DNA sequence: TGTGCCAGCAGGAGGGGGACACAGGGCACTGAAGCTTTCTTT. It translates to CASRRGTQGTEAFF.

V and J are TRBV7-3 and TRBJ1-5, with 7 bases fitting TRBD1. The CDR3 totals 13 residues. V gave up 5 bases and J gave up 5 bases; unmatched junction bases: 3. Germline V CDR1 and CDR2: SGHTA, FQGTGA. In nucleotides, the CDR3 is TGTGCCAGCAGCCCAGACAGGGATCAGCCCCAGCATTTT. Its translation: CASSPDRDQPQHF. Drawing the rest from reference TRBV7-3 and TRBJ1-5, the complete variable domain is GAGVSQTPSNKVTEKGKYVELRCDPISGHTALYWYRQSLGQGPEFLIYFQGTGAADDSGLPNDRFFAVRPEGSVSTLKIQRTERGDSAVYLCASSPDRDQPQHFGDGTRLSIL.

Remarks on this clone: Different DNA sequences within this sample yield the same CDR3. J is TRBJ1-1 and V is TRBV27; unclear D gene. There are 13 residues in the CDR3. V lost 2 bases to trimming and J lost 2 bases, with 6 bases between them. Germline CDR1 is MNHEY and CDR2 is SMNVEV (reference sequence). The CDR3 DNA sequence: TGTGCCAGCAGTTTAGGCAGAAACACTGAAGCTTTCTTT. Its protein is CASSLGRNTEAFF.

V usage is TRBV3-1 (or the pseudogene TRBV3-2) and J usage is TRBJ1-2; TRBD1 aligns across 10 bases. The length of the CDR3 is 14 residues. With V trimmed by 3 bases and J by 7 bases, 5 bases remained unmatched. Germline lookup yields CDR1 LGHDT and CDR2 YNNKEL (reference sequence). The CDR3 is CASSHTDRGFGYTF. CDR3 coding DNA: TGTGCCAGCAGCCATACGGACAGGGGGTTTGGCTACACCTTC.

The chain joins TRBV7-2 to TRBJ2-3, with 12 positions matching TRBD2. From germline, CDR1 is SGHTA and CDR2 FQGNSA. V shed 2 bases, J shed 3 bases, and the junction held 0 bases outside the gene matches. The CDR3 loop spans 15 amino acids. CDR3 in DNA: TGTGCCAGCAGCTTACTAGCGGGGGGGACAGATACGCAGTATTTT. Translating it yields CASSLLAGGTDTQYF.

The rearrangement links TRBV7-9 to TRBJ2-5; 9 bases are shared with TRBD1. This CDR3 region has 16 residues. Germline V gene data show CDR1 as SEHNR and CDR2 as FQNEAQ (reference sequence). The junction had 5 bases not matched to a gene; V was cut back by 1 base and J by 2 bases. The DNA of the CDR3 is TGTGCCAGCAGCTTAGGCCCGGGACAGGGACAAGAGACCCAGTACTTC. Translated, it gives CASSLGPGQGQETQYF.

The V call is TRBV19, the J call TRBJ1-2; D may be TRBD1 (6 bases). The CDR3 runs to 13 residues. The germline CDR1 and CDR2 sequences are LNHDA and SQIVND (reference sequence). Trimming removed 11 bases from V and 4 bases from J, with 17 bases in between. CDR3 coding DNA: TGTGCCTCCGAGGGGGGGAAAGGCTATGGCTACACCTTC. It is translated as CASEGGKGYGYTF.